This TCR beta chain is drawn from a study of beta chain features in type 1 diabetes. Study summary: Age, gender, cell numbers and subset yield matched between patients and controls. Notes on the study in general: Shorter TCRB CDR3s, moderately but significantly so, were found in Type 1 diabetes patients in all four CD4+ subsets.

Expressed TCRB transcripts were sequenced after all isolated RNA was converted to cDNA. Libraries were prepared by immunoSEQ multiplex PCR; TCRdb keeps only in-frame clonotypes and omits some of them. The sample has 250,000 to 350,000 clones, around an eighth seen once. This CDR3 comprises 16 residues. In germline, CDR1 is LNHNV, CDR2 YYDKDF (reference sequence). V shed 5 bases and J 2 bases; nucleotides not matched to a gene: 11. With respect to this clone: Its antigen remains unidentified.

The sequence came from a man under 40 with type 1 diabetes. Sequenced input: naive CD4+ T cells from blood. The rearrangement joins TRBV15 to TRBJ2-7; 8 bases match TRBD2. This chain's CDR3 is CATSPRGVAGTYEQYF. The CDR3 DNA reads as TGTGCCACCAGCCCGAGAGGGGTAGCGGGGACCTACGAGCAGTACTTC. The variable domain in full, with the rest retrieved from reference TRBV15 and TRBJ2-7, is DAMVIQNPRYQVTQFGKPVTLSCSQTLNHNVMYWYQQKSSQAPKLLFHYYDKDFNNEADTPDNFQSRRPNTSFCFLDIRSPGLGDTAMYLCATSPRGVAGTYEQYFGPGTRLTVT.